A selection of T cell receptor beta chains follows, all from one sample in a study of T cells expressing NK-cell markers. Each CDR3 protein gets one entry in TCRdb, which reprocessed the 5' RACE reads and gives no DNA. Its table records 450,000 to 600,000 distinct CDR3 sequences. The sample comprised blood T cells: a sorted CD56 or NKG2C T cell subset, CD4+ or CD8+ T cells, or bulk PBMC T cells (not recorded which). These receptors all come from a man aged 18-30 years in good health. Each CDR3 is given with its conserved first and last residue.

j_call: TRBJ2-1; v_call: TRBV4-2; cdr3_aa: CASSRDKTYNEQFF
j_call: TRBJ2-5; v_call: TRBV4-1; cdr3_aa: CASSSLGALGTQYF
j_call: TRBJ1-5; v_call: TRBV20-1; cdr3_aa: CSAGTNSNQPQHF
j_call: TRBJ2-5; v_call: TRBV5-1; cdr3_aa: CASSEGTSGQETQYF
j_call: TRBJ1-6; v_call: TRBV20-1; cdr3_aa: CSARVTTGDRSPLHF
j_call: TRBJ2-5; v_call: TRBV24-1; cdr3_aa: CATSDRTGQGGETQYF
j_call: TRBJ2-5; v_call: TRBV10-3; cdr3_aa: CAISDDLRGETQYF
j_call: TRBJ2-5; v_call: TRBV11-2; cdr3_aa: CASSALTPPETQYF
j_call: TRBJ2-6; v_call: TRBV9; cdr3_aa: CASSVGPQVGPGANVLTF
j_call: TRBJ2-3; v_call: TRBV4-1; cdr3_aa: CASSQGTGAITDTQYF
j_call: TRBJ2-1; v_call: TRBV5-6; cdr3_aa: CASSSPNGGPGQFF
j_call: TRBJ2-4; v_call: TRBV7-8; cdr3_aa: CASSPAPSGLKNIQYF
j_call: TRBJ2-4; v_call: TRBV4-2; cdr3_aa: CASSQRNLGGQNIQYF
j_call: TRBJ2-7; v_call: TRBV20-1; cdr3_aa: CSASLWDGGQYF
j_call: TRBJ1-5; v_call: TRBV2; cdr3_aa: CASSASGGNQPQHF
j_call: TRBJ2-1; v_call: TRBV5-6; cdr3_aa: CASSLAGGIYNEQFF
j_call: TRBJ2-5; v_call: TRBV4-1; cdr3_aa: CASSQGPLAGTETQYF
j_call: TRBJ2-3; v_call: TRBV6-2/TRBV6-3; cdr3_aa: CASRGTVTDTQYF
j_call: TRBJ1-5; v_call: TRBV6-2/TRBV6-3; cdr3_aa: CASSYWGSGNQPQHF
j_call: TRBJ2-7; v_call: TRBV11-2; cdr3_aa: CASSLDPAGNYEQYF
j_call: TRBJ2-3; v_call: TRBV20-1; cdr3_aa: CSAQHSGSAADTQYF
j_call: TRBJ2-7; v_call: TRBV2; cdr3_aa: CAINAGQRYEQYF
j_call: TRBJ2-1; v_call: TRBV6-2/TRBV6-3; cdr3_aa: CASSPTAVYNEQFF
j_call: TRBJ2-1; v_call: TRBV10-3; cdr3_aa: CAVSGSTYNEQFF
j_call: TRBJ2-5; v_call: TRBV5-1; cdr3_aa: CASSLGFGRELQETQYF
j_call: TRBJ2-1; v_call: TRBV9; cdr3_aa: CASSVVGTSGDEQFF
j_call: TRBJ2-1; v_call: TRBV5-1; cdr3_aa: CASSKESVNRHEQFF
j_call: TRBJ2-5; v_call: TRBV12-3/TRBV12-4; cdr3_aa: CASRRTSGKAGETQYF
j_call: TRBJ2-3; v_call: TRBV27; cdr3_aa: CASSHGDTDTQYF
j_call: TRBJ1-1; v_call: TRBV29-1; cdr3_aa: CSVEQQGHGLGTEAFF
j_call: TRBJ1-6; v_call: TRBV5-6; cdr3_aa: CASRTGTGTSPLHF
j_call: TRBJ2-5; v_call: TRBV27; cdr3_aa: CASSLEGPPGETQYF
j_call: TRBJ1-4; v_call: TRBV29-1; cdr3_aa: CSVGSRATREEKLFF
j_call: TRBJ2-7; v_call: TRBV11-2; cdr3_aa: CASNQLAEQYF
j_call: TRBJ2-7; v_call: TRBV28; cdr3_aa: CASSFRYRVYEQYF
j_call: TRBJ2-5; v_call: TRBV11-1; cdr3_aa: CASSLFRNQETQYF
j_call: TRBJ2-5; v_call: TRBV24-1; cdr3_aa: CATSPRAGGEEETQYF
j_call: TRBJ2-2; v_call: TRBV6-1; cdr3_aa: CASFGRLAGELFF
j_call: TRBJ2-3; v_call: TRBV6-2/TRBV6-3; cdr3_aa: CASSSRGLAGWTDTQYF
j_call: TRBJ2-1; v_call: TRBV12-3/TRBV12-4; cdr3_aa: CASSRYTAIAGGMGEQFF
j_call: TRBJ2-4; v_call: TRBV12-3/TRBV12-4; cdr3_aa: CASSRERTVAKNIQYF
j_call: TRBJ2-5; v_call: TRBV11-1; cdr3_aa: CASSLEAGETQYF
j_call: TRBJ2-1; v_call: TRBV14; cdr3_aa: CASSQELAGNFILHNEQFF
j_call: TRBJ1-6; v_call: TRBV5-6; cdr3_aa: CASRTDRVRSPLHF